Sequencing of this TCR beta chain was carried out in a study of T cells in Graves' hyperthyroidism and ophthalmopathy. Study results and caveats: Prediction of ophthalmopathy progression came a median approximately 6.6 months pre-onset.

Researchers took RNA transcripts and amplified the TCR beta CDR3 regions from them. The primer set for the first-round RT-PCR of the TCR CDR3 was HTBI. TCRdb fed the multiplex PCR reads into MiXCR, producing one record per CDR3 protein. The sample lists hundreds of thousands of distinct CDR3 sequences; roughly 40% were seen once. Comment on this clonotype: Its matching antigen is unknown.

There are 14 residues in the CDR3. The germline CDR1 and CDR2 sequences are MNHEY and SVGAGI. Trimming shortened V by 8 bases and J by 3 bases, and 14 bases separated the two germline ends. V gene TRBV6-5 combines with J gene TRBJ1-5; D may be TRBD1 (6 bases). This receptor was obtained from a man aged 18 to 35 with Graves' hyperthyroidism. The sample comprised blood. The CDR3 coding sequence is TGTGCCAGCGTTATGGACAGCCACAATCAGCCCCAGCATTTT. It is translated as CASVMDSHNQPQHF.